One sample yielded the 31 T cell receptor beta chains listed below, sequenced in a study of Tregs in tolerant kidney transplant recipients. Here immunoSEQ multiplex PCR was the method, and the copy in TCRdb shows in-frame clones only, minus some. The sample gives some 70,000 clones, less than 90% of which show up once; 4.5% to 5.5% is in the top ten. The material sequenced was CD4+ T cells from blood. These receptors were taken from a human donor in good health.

The CDR3 DNA reads TGCGCCAGCCGCGGTGTGGCTCCCTCACCCCTCCACTTT. It translates to CASRGVAPSPLHF. The chain combines TRBV5-1 with TRBJ1-6; D uncertain. Germline V gene data show CDR1 as SGHRS and CDR2 as YFSETQ. The CDR3 totals 13 residues. The V and J ends lost 7 bases and 10 bases respectively, with 15 bases between them. The full variable domain, rest sourced from reference TRBV5-1 and TRBJ1-6, is KAGVTQTPRYLIKTRGQQVTLSCSPISGHRSVSWYQQTPGQGLQFLFEYFSETQRNKGNFPGRFSGRQFSNSRSEMNVSTLELGDSALYLCASRGVAPSPLHFGNGTRLTVT.

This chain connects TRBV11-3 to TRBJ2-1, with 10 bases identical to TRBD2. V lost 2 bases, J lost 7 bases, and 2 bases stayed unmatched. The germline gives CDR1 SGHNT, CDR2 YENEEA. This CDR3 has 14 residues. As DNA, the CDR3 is TGTGCCAGCAGCTTAAGCGGGAGGGTAAATGAGCAGTTCTTC. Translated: CASSLSGRVNEQFF.

In DNA, the CDR3 is TGTGCCTGGAGTCCCCCAATGGGGCTGAACACTGAAGCTTTCTTT. Translated, it gives CAWSPPMGLNTEAFF. J is TRBJ1-1 and V is TRBV30; a weak D match, TRBD1 (5 bases). Germline lookup yields CDR1 GTSNPN and CDR2 SVGIG (reference sequence). The germline V and J ends were trimmed by 2 bases and 0 bases, with 13 bases remaining between them. There are 15 residues in the CDR3.

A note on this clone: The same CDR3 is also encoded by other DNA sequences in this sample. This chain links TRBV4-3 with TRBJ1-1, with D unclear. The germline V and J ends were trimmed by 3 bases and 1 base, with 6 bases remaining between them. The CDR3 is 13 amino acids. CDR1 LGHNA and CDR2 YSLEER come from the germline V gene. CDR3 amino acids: CASSQAGNTEAFF. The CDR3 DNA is TGCGCCAGCAGCCAGGCCGGGAACACTGAAGCTTTCTTT.

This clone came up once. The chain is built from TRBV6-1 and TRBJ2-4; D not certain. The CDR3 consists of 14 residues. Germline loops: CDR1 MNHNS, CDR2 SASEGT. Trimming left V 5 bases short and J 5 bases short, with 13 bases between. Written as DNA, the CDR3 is TGTGCCAGCAGTTCGCGGATCTGGGAAAACATTCAGTACTTC. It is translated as CASSSRIWENIQYF.

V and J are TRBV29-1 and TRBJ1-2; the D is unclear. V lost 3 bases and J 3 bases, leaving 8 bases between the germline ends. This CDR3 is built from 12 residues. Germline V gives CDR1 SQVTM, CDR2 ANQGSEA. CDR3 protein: CSVEPGHYGYTF. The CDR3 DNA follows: TGCAGCGTTGAGCCGGGCCACTATGGCTACACCTTC.

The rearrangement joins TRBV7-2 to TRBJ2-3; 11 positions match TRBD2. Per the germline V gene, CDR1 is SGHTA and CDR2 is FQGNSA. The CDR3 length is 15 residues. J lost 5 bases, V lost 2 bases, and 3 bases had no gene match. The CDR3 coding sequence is TGTGCCAGCAGCTTATCAGGGACTAGCGGAGATACGCAGTATTTT. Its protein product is CASSLSGTSGDTQYF.

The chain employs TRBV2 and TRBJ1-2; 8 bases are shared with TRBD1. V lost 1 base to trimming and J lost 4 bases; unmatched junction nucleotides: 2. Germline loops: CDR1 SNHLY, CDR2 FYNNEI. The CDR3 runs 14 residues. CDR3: CASSEGQGAYGYTF. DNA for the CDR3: TGTGCCAGCAGTGAAGGGCAGGGGGCCTATGGCTACACCTTC.

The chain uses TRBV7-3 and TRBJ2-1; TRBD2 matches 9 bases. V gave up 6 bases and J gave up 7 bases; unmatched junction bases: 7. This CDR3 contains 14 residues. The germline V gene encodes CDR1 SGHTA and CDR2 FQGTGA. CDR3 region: CASRDGTSRNEQFF. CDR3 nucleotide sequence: TGTGCCAGCAGGGACGGGACTAGCAGGAATGAGCAGTTCTTC. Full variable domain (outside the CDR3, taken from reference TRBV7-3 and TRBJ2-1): GAGVSQTPSNKVTEKGKYVELRCDPISGHTALYWYRQSLGQGPEFLIYFQGTGAADDSGLPNDRFFAVRPEGSVSTLKIQRTERGDSAVYLCASRDGTSRNEQFFGPGTRLTVL.

The chain's CDR3 is CASSPEGWADTQYF. CDR3 DNA sequence: TGTGCCAGCTCACCGGAGGGGTGGGCAGATACGCAGTATTTT. The chain combines TRBV18 with TRBJ2-3, with a possible D match to TRBD2 (6 bases). The ends were cut back, 3 bases at V and 4 bases at J, with 11 bases in the middle. There are 14 residues in the CDR3. The germline V gene encodes CDR1 KGHSH and CDR2 LQKENI.

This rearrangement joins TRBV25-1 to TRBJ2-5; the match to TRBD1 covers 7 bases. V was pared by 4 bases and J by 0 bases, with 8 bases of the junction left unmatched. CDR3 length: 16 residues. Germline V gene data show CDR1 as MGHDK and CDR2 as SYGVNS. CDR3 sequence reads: CASSAWGTAYQETQYF. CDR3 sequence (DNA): TGTGCCAGCAGTGCTTGGGGGACAGCGTACCAAGAGACCCAGTACTTC.

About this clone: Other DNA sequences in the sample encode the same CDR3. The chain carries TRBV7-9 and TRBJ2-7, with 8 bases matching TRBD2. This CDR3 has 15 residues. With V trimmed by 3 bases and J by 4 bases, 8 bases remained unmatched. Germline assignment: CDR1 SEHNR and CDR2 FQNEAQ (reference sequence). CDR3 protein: CASSLSGGGLYEQYF. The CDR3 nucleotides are TGTGCCAGCAGCTTGTCGGGAGGGGGTCTATACGAGCAGTACTTC.

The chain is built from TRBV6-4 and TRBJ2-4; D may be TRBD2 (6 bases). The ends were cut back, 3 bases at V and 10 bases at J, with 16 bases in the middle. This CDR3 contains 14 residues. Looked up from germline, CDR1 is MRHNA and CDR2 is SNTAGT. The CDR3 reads CASSEQPGARIQYF. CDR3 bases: TGTGCCAGCAGTGAGCAACCGGGAGCCCGAATTCAGTACTTC.

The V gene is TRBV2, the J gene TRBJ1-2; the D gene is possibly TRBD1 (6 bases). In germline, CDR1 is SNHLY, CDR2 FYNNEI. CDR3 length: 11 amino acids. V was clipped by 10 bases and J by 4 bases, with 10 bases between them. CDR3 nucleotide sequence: TGTGCCAAACAGGGTTCCTATGGCTACACCTTC. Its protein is CAKQGSYGYTF.

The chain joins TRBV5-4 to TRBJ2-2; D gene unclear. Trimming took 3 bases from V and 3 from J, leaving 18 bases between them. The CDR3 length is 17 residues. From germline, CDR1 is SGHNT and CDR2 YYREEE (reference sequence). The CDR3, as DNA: TGTGCCAGCAGCTCGGTCGAAGACTTGAGATACACCGGGGAGCTGTTTTTT. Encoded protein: CASSSVEDLRYTGELFF.

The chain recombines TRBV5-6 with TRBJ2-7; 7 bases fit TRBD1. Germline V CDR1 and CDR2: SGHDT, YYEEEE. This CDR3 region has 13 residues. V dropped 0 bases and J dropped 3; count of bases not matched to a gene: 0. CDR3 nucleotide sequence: TGTGCCAGCAGCTTGGGGACAGGCTACGAGCAGTACTTC. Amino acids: CASSLGTGYEQYF.

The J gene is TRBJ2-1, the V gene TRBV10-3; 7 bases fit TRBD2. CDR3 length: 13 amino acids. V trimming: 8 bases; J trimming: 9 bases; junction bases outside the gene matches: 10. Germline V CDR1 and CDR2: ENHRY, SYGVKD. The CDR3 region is CAIQREGRSEQFF. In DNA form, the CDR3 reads TGTGCCATCCAGAGGGAGGGGCGGAGTGAGCAGTTCTTC.

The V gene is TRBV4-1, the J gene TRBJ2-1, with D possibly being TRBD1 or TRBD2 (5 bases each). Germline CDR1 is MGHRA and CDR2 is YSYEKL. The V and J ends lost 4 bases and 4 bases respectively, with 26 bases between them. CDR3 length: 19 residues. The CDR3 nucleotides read TGCGCCAGCAGCCGAAGCGCAGGGTTGGGAGCGGCAGCTTACAATGAGCAGTTCTTC. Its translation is CASSRSAGLGAAAYNEQFF.

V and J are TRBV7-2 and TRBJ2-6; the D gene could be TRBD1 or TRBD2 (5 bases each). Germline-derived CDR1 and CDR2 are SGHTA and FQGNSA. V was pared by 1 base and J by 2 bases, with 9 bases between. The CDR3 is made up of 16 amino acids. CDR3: CASSLEGSAGANVLTF. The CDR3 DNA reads TGTGCCAGCAGCTTAGAGGGGAGTGCTGGGGCCAACGTCCTGACTTTC.

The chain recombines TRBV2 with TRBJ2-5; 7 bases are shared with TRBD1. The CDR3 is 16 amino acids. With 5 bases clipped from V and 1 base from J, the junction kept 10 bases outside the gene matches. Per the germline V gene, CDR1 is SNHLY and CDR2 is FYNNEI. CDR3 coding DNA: TGTGCCAGCAGTCTATCACAGGGGAACAGCCAAGAGACCCAGTACTTC. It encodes CASSLSQGNSQETQYF.

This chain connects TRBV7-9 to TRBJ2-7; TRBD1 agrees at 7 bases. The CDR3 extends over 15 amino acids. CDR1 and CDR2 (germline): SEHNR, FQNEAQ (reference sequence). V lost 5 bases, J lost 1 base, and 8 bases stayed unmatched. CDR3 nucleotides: TGTGCCAGCAGCCTCAAGGGACAGCTGTCCTACGAGCAGTACTTC. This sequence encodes CASSLKGQLSYEQYF. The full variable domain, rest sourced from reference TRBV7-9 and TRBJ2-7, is DTGVSQNPRHKITKRGQNVTFRCDPISEHNRLYWYRQTLGQGPEFLTYFQNEAQLEKSRLLSDRFSAERPKGSFSTLEIQRTEQGDSAMYLCASSLKGQLSYEQYFGPGTRLTVT.

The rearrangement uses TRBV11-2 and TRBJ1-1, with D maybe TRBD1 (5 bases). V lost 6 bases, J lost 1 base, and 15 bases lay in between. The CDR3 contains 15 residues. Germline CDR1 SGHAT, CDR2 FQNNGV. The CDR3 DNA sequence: TGTGCCAGCAGTTTCTCAAGAAGGGGGAACACTGAAGCTTTCTTT. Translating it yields CASSFSRRGNTEAFF.

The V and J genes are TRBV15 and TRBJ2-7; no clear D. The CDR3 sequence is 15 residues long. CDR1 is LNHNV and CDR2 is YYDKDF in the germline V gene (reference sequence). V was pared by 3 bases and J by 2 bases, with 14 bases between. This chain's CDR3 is CATSSGGIQTYEQYF. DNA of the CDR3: TGTGCCACCAGCAGTGGCGGTATACAGACCTACGAGCAGTACTTC. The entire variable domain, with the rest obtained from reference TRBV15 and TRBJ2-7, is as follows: DAMVIQNPRYQVTQFGKPVTLSCSQTLNHNVMYWYQQKSSQAPKLLFHYYDKDFNNEADTPDNFQSRRPNTSFCFLDIRSPGLGDTAMYLCATSSGGIQTYEQYFGPGTRLTVT.

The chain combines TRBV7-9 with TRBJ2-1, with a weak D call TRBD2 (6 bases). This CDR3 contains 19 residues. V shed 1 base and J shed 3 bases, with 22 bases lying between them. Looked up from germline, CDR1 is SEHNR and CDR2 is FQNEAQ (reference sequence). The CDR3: CASSLDRRARRGIYNEQFF. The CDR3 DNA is TGTGCCAGCAGCTTAGATCGGAGGGCCCGCCGAGGGATCTACAATGAGCAGTTCTTC. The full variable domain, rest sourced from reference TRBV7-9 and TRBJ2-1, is DTGVSQNPRHKITKRGQNVTFRCDPISEHNRLYWYRQTLGQGPEFLTYFQNEAQLEKSRLLSDRFSAERPKGSFSTLEIQRTEQGDSAMYLCASSLDRRARRGIYNEQFFGPGTRLTVL.

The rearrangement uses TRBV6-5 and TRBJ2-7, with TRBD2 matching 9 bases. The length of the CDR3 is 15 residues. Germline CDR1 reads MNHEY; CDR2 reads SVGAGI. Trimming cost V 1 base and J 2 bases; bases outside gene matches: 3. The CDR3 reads CASSYLLAGTYEQYF. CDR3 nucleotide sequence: TGTGCCAGCAGTTACTTGCTAGCGGGAACCTACGAGCAGTACTTC.

The CDR3 coding sequence is TGCGCCAGCAGCTTGGGGGCAATCGGAGAGACCCAGTACTTC. It is translated as CASSLGAIGETQYF. The rearrangement uses TRBV5-1 and TRBJ2-5, with no clear D. V gave up 0 bases and J gave up 4 bases, with 10 bases separating them. This CDR3 is built from 14 residues. Germline V gene lookup returns CDR1 SGHRS and CDR2 YFSETQ.

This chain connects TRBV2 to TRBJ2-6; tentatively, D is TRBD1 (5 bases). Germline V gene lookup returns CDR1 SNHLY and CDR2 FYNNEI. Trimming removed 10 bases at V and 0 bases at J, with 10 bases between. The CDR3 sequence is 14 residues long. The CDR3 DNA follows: TGTGCCACCAGGGTTAACTCTGGGGCCAACGTCCTGACTTTC. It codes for CATRVNSGANVLTF.

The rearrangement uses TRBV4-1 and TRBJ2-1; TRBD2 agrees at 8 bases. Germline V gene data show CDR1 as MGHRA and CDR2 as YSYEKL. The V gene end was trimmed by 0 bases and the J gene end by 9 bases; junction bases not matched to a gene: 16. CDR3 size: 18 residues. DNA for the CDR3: TGCGCCAGCAGCCAAGAAGCGGGGTCGGACGGGACTAGAGGTGAGCAGTTCTTC. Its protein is CASSQEAGSDGTRGEQFF.

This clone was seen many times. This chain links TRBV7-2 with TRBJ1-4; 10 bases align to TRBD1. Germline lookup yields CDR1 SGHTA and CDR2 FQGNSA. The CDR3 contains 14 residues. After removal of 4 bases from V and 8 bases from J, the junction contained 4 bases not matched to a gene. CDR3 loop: CASSWDRGGEKLFF. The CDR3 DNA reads TGTGCCAGCAGCTGGGACAGGGGTGGAGAAAAACTGTTTTTT.

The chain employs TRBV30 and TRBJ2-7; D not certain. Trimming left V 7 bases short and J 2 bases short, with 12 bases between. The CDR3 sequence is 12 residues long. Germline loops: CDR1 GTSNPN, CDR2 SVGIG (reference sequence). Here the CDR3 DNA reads TGTGCCTTGGACGAACGAGCCTACGAGCAGTACTTC. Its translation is CALDERAYEQYF.

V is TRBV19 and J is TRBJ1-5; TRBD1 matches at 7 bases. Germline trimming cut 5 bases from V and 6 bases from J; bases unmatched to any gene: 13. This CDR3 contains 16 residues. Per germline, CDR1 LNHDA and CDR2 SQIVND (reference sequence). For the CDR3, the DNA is TGTGCCAGTAGTCTAGGAGGGGGCCTGGGGAGTCAGCCCCAGCATTTT. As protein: CASSLGGGLGSQPQHF.